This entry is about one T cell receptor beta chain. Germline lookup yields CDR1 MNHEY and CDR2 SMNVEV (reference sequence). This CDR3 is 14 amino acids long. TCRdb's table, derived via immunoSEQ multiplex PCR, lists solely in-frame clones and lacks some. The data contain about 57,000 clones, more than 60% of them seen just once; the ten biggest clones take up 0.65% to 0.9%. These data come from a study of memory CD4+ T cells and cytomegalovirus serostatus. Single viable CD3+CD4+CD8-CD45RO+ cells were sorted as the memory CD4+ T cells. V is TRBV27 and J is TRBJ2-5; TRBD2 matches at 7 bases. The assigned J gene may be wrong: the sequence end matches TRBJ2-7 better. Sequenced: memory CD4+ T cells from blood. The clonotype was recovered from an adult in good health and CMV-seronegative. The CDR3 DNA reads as TGTGCCAGCAGTTCCCGGACTAGCTCCTACGAGCAGTACTTC. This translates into CASSSRTSSYEQYF.